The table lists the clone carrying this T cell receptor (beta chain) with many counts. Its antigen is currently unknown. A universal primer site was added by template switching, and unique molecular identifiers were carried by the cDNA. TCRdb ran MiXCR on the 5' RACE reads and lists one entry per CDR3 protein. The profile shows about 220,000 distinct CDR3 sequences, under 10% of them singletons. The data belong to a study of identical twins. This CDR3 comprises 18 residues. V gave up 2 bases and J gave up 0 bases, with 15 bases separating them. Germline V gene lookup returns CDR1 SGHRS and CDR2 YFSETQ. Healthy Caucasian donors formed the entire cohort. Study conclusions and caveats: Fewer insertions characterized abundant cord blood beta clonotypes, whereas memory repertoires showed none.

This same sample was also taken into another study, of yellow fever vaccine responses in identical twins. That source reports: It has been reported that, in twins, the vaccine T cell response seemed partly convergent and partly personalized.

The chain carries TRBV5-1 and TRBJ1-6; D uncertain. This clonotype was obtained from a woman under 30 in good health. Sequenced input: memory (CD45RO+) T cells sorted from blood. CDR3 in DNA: TGCGCCAGCAGCTTAACCGGGCCCAAGAGCTCCTATAATTCACCCCTCCACTTT. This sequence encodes CASSLTGPKSSYNSPLHF.